This note documents a single T cell receptor (beta chain) sequence. Its antigen remains unknown. This specimen belongs to a study of shared clonotypes between healthy human individuals. General study findings and limits: The generation probabilities recorded for non-shared clonotypes fell below those of clonotypes shared by all four donors.

Germline V CDR1 and CDR2: MDHEN, SYDVKM. The V end was cut by 3 bases, the J end by 4 bases, with 26 bases between. The CDR3 spans 19 residues. Data came from immunoSEQ multiplex PCR; TCRdb stores just in-frame clones and leaves some out. The data show some 2,500,000 clones, 85% to 95% seen once. The clonotype comes from a man between 18 and 29 years old in good health. Some clones in this sample may be carry-over from other donors' samples. The chain has TRBV28 and TRBJ2-3; D perhaps matches TRBD2 (5 bases). The sequencing sample was made of naive CD4+ T cells from PBMCs. Sample subset: CD45RA+ positively selected. The CDR3 loop reads CASSFKPPHKRQLADTQYF. CDR3 in DNA: TGTGCCAGCAGTTTCAAACCACCCCATAAGCGGCAGTTAGCAGATACGCAGTATTTT. The complete variable domain, with remaining parts taken from reference TRBV28 and TRBJ2-3, reads DVKVTQSSRYLVKRTGEKVFLECVQDMDHENMFWYRQDPGLGLRLIYFSYDVKMKEKGDIPEGYSVSREKKERFSLILESASTNQTSMYLCASSFKPPHKRQLADTQYFGPGTRLTVL.